This T cell receptor beta chain stems from a study of technical replicates of blood from a handful of donors. This clone appeared a few times. CDR1 is MNHNS and CDR2 is SASEGT in the germline V gene. The CDR3 is made up of 13 amino acids. Trimming took 4 bases from V and 0 from J, leaving 4 bases between them. Produced via immunoSEQ multiplex PCR; TCRdb's table is partial and in-frame only. Among some 70,000 clones, around nine tenths were seen once, and the ten largest hold approximately 0.4%. The V call is TRBV6-1, the J call TRBJ1-5; no clear D. Specimen: T cells isolated from PBMCs. The TCR was taken from a human donor in good health. The CDR3 is CASSAVSNQPQHF. CDR3 DNA sequence: TGTGCCAGCAGTGCCGTTAGCAATCAGCCCCAGCATTTT.